This T cell receptor beta chain was identified in a study of cytomegalovirus exposure and HLA in healthy donors. Notes on this clone: Its antigen is as yet unknown.

PCR involved 60 Vbeta and 13 Jbeta primers. The table came from immunoSEQ multiplex PCR; TCRdb's copy has only in-frame clones and leaves some out. In the table there are roughly 110,000 clones, about 79% of which are singletons. Study-level findings and limits: Reports credit the classifier with highly specific, highly sensitive diagnosis of cytomegalovirus status.

In germline, CDR1 is LNHDA, CDR2 SQIVND (reference sequence). CDR3 length: 15 amino acids. V lost 10 bases, J lost 5 bases, and 11 bases stayed unmatched. The sequenced sample consisted of PBMCs. The origin of this receptor is a woman younger than 35 in good health and CMV-seropositive. V and J are TRBV19 and TRBJ2-2; 9 bases line up with TRBD2. The CDR3 DNA sequence: TGTGCCACCCATAGCGGGAGATTATGGACCGGGGAGCTGTTTTTT. Amino acids: CATHSGRLWTGELFF.